Listed below are T cell receptor beta chains from one sample, sequenced in a study of blood T cell repertoires in COVID-19. Clones were sequenced by immunoSEQ multiplex PCR, and TCRdb holds only the in-frame ones, with some missing. There are 41,000 or so clones in the sample; 70% to 90% occur only once, and around 4% lies in the top ten. The sample consisted of peripheral blood. Receptors were obtained from a man aged 60 to 75 with acute or convalescent COVID-19. CDR3s include the opening cysteine and the closing phenylalanine or tryptophan. D genes are given only for firm matches. Size tells how often a clone was seen (once, few, many) or the class of an expanded clone, and some rows leave it out.

clone size: once
J gene: TRBJ2-2
D gene: TRBD1
V gene: TRBV23-1
CDR3 DNA: TGCGCCAGCAGTCAATCTATAAACAGGGGGAGCACCGGGGAGCTGTTTTTT
CDR3 protein: CASSQSINRGSTGELFF

clone size: -
J gene: TRBJ1-2
D gene: -
V gene: TRBV20-1
CDR3 DNA: TGCAGTGCTAGTGTCGGACACCTCTATGGCTACACCTTC
CDR3 protein: CSASVGHLYGYTF

clone size: -
J gene: TRBJ1-2
D gene: TRBD1
V gene: TRBV6-5
CDR3 DNA: TGTGCCAGCAGTTACTCCGGGACAGGGGGCTATGGCTACACCTTC
CDR3 protein: CASSYSGTGGYGYTF

clone size: -
J gene: TRBJ1-4
D gene: -
V gene: TRBV19
CDR3 DNA: TGTGCCAGTAGTGGGCAGGGTGCGAAATGGGAAAAACTGTTTTTT
CDR3 protein: CASSGQGAKWEKLFF

clone size: -
J gene: TRBJ2-5
D gene: -
V gene: TRBV13
CDR3 DNA: TGTGCCAGCAGCCCTCAGGGGGGAACCTCACAAGAGACCCAGTACTTC
CDR3 protein: CASSPQGGTSQETQYF

clone size: few
J gene: TRBJ1-1
D gene: -
V gene: TRBV6-5
CDR3 DNA: TGTGCCAGCAGGATGACAGTTGGGAACACTGAAGCTTTCTTT
CDR3 protein: CASRMTVGNTEAFF

clone size: -
J gene: TRBJ2-1
D gene: TRBD2
V gene: TRBV7-2
CDR3 DNA: TGTGCCAGCAGCTTAGCCAGCGGGGGGGCCCGGGGTGAGCAGTTCTTC
CDR3 protein: CASSLASGGARGEQFF

clone size: -
J gene: TRBJ1-1
D gene: -
V gene: TRBV2
CDR3 DNA: TGTGCCAGCAGTCTGGGGCCAAACACTGAAGCTTTCTTT
CDR3 protein: CASSLGPNTEAFF

clone size: -
J gene: TRBJ2-2
D gene: TRBD1
V gene: TRBV7-2
CDR3 DNA: TGTGCCAGCAGCTCGACAGGGGGCACCGGGGAGCTGTTTTTT
CDR3 protein: CASSSTGGTGELFF

clone size: -
J gene: TRBJ1-5
D gene: TRBD1
V gene: TRBV6-1
CDR3 DNA: TGTGCCAGCAGTAAAGCTTCCGGGACAGGGGGCCCAGGTAGCAATCAGCCCCAGCATTTT
CDR3 protein: CASSKASGTGGPGSNQPQHF

clone size: -
J gene: TRBJ1-3
D gene: TRBD1
V gene: TRBV27
CDR3 DNA: TGTGCCTCCAGGACAGGGGCGTCCGGAAACACCATATATTTT
CDR3 protein: CASRTGASGNTIYF

clone size: -
J gene: TRBJ1-3
D gene: -
V gene: TRBV19
CDR3 DNA: TGTGCCACCTCCTCAGATTATGGAAACACCATATATTTT
CDR3 protein: CATSSDYGNTIYF

clone size: -
J gene: TRBJ2-3
D gene: -
V gene: TRBV15
CDR3 DNA: TGTGCCACCAGCAGAGACCCCGGGGGGCTGGCAGATACGCAGTATTTT
CDR3 protein: CATSRDPGGLADTQYF

clone size: few
J gene: TRBJ1-5
D gene: TRBD1
V gene: TRBV6-5
CDR3 DNA: TGTGCCAGCAGTTACGGGACAGGGAACAATCAGCCCCAGCATTTT
CDR3 protein: CASSYGTGNNQPQHF

clone size: -
J gene: TRBJ1-6
D gene: -
V gene: TRBV18
CDR3 DNA: TGTGCCAGCTCACCCGACAGGAGAAATTCACCCCTCCACTTT
CDR3 protein: CASSPDRRNSPLHF

clone size: -
J gene: TRBJ1-1
D gene: -
V gene: TRBV28
CDR3 DNA: TGTGCCAGCAGTTCCGCGAGCACTGAAGCTTTCTTT
CDR3 protein: CASSSASTEAFF

clone size: once
J gene: TRBJ2-7
D gene: TRBD1
V gene: TRBV9
CDR3 DNA: TGTGCCAGCAGCGCCCCCCCATCTACCGGGACAGGGGGCTGGGACGAGCAGTACTTC
CDR3 protein: CASSAPPSTGTGGWDEQYF

clone size: -
J gene: TRBJ1-2
D gene: TRBD1
V gene: TRBV30
CDR3 DNA: TGTGCCTGGGGGGACAGGTCAAACTATGGCTACACCTTC
CDR3 protein: CAWGDRSNYGYTF

clone size: -
J gene: TRBJ1-1
D gene: -
V gene: TRBV27
CDR3 DNA: TGTGCCAGCAGTTTACGGGGGACTGAAGCTTTCTTT
CDR3 protein: CASSLRGTEAFF

clone size: once
J gene: TRBJ1-1
D gene: -
V gene: TRBV7-2
CDR3 DNA: TGTGCCAGCAGCTCCCAAATAGACAGGAACACTGAAGCTTTCTTT
CDR3 protein: CASSSQIDRNTEAFF

clone size: once
J gene: TRBJ1-4
D gene: -
V gene: TRBV29-1
CDR3 DNA: TGCAGCGTTAATCTCGGGACTAATGAAAAACTGTTTTTT
CDR3 protein: CSVNLGTNEKLFF

clone size: -
J gene: TRBJ1-6
D gene: -
V gene: TRBV3-1/TRBV3-2
CDR3 DNA: TGTGCCAGCAGCCAAGAATTCGCGGTTTATAATTCACCCCTCCACTTT
CDR3 protein: CASSQEFAVYNSPLHF